These 13 T cell receptor beta chains originate from one sample sequenced in a study of T cells in tumors after PD-1 blockade. Sequencing was performed with immunoSEQ multiplex PCR; in TCRdb, only in-frame clones are kept and a portion is missing. The table records 13,000 to 15,000 clones, about 66% of them present only once. Sample: tumor tissue, taken after anti-PD-1 treatment. Receptor source: a human donor with cutaneous squamous cell carcinoma.

Only a few counts were recorded for this clone. The V gene is TRBV27, the J gene TRBJ2-3; D uncertain. The CDR3 has 14 residues. The germline V gene has CDR1 MNHEY and CDR2 SMNVEV (reference sequence). Trimming stripped 8 bases from V and 2 bases from J, with 14 bases between. For the CDR3, the DNA is TGTGCCAGCCGGAGTATAAGGATCACAGATACGCAGTATTTT. Its protein product is CASRSIRITDTQYF.

In its sample, this clone was seen a few times. The V gene is TRBV19, the J gene TRBJ2-6; 10 nucleotides agree with TRBD1. The CDR3 is 16 residues long. The V gene end was trimmed by 7 bases and the J gene end by 2 bases; junction bases not matched to a gene: 5. Germline CDR1 reads LNHDA; CDR2 reads SQIVND (reference sequence). CDR3 region: CASTRDRGPGANVLTF. CDR3 DNA: TGTGCCAGTACACGCGACAGGGGGCCTGGGGCCAACGTCCTGACTTTC.

This clone was recorded once. V gene TRBV5-4 combines with J gene TRBJ2-3; 12 bases are shared with TRBD2. The V segment lost 0 bases and the J segment 6 bases; nucleotides outside the gene matches: 5. The CDR3 runs to 16 residues. CDR1 and CDR2 (germline): SGHNT, YYREEE (reference sequence). CDR3 residues: CASSLGLAGAVDTQYF. The CDR3 coding sequence is TGTGCCAGCAGCTTGGGACTAGCGGGAGCGGTGGATACGCAGTATTTT.

The J gene is TRBJ1-1, the V gene TRBV18; weak D call: TRBD1 (6 bases). Germline loops: CDR1 KGHSH, CDR2 LQKENI. Trimming removed 1 base at V and 2 bases at J, with 11 bases between. This CDR3 has 15 amino acids. The CDR3: CASSPLQGTNTEAFF. CDR3 DNA: TGTGCCAGCTCACCACTCCAGGGGACAAACACTGAAGCTTTCTTT. The complete variable domain, with remaining parts taken from reference TRBV18 and TRBJ1-1, reads NAGVMQNPRHLVRRRGQEARLRCSPMKGHSHVYWYRQLPEEGLKFMVYLQKENIIDESGMPKERFSAEFPKEGPSILRIQQVVRGDSAAYFCASSPLQGTNTEAFFGQGTRLTVV.

This sequence joins TRBV5-1 and TRBJ2-3; 8 nucleotides line up with TRBD2. CDR1 and CDR2 from the germline V gene are SGHRS and YFSETQ. The CDR3 runs to 17 residues. V dropped 4 bases and J dropped 7; count of bases not matched to a gene: 17. The CDR3: CASSAQGSGGKIYTQYF. The DNA for the CDR3 is TGCGCCAGCAGCGCCCAAGGAAGCGGGGGAAAGATTTATACGCAGTATTTT.

Here the CDR3 DNA reads TGTGCCAGCTTGGGTATATTGGGGGCTCTGTACTTC. Encoded protein: CASLGILGALYF. V and J are TRBV27 and TRBJ2-7; maybe TRBD1 (6 bases). The CDR3 sequence is 12 residues long. V was trimmed by 8 bases and J by 12 bases, leaving 20 bases between them. Germline V gene sequence: CDR1 MNHEY, CDR2 SMNVEV (reference sequence).

This clone has just one count. The chain uses TRBV28 and TRBJ1-5, with D uncertain. CDR1 and CDR2 from the germline V gene are MDHEN and SYDVKM. CDR3 length equals 16 residues. V lost 6 bases and J lost 5, with 20 bases in between. CDR3 sequence (DNA): TGTGCCAGCAGATCCCCCCGACAAAATGGGCATCAGCCCCAGCATTTT. Amino acid sequence: CASRSPRQNGHQPQHF.

The rearrangement joins TRBV6-5 to TRBJ2-7; D gene ambiguous. Germline values: CDR1 MNHEY, CDR2 SVGAGI. The germline V and J ends were trimmed by 6 bases and 2 bases, with 11 bases remaining between them. This CDR3 has 13 residues. As DNA, the CDR3 is TGTGCCAGCAGCTCAGAGAAGACCTACGAGCAGTACTTC. Its protein product is CASSSEKTYEQYF.

The J gene is TRBJ2-7, the V gene TRBV15; no definite D call. V lost 0 bases, J lost 5 bases, and 14 bases lay in between. Per the germline V gene, CDR1 is LNHNV and CDR2 is YYDKDF (reference sequence). The CDR3 extends over 15 amino acids. The CDR3 loop reads CATSRDGQVRHEQYF. The CDR3 nucleotides are TGTGCCACCAGCAGAGACGGGCAGGTCCGGCACGAGCAGTACTTC.

V gene TRBV2 combines with J gene TRBJ2-1, with D hard to call. Germline assignment: CDR1 SNHLY and CDR2 FYNNEI. The CDR3 loop spans 18 amino acids. The germline V and J ends were trimmed by 4 bases and 0 bases, with 19 bases remaining between them. The DNA of the CDR3 is TGTGCCAGCAGTGTGATTAAGTCCTTCCTTTCCTCCTACAATGAGCAGTTCTTC. Amino acids: CASSVIKSFLSSYNEQFF.

This clone was recorded once. The chain links TRBV7-6 to TRBJ1-1, with 11 bases matching TRBD1. The CDR3 contains 12 residues. The V gene's germline CDR1 is SGHVS and CDR2 FNYEAQ. Losses at the gene ends were 9 bases for V and 4 bases for J; bases not matched to a gene: 1. CDR3 sequence: CASGQGATEAFF. In DNA, the CDR3 is TGTGCCAGTGGACAGGGGGCCACTGAAGCTTTCTTT.

This clone showed up just a few times. The chain employs TRBV14 and TRBJ2-5; D is ambiguous. Germline V gene sequence: CDR1 SGHDN, CDR2 FVKESK. The length of the CDR3 is 12 residues. V dropped 5 bases and J dropped 4 bases, with 8 bases sitting between them. The CDR3 DNA reads TGTGCCAGCAGCTCGTCCCCAGAGACCCAGTACTTC. Its protein product is CASSSSPETQYF.

Only a few counts were recorded for this clone. The CDR3 spells CASSAHYEKLFF. CDR3 nucleotide sequence: TGTGCCAGCAGTGCCCATTATGAAAAACTGTTTTTT. This chain uses TRBV12-3 or TRBV12-4 with TRBJ1-4; D call uncertain. CDR3 size: 12 residues. V lost 5 bases and J lost 6, with 7 bases in between.